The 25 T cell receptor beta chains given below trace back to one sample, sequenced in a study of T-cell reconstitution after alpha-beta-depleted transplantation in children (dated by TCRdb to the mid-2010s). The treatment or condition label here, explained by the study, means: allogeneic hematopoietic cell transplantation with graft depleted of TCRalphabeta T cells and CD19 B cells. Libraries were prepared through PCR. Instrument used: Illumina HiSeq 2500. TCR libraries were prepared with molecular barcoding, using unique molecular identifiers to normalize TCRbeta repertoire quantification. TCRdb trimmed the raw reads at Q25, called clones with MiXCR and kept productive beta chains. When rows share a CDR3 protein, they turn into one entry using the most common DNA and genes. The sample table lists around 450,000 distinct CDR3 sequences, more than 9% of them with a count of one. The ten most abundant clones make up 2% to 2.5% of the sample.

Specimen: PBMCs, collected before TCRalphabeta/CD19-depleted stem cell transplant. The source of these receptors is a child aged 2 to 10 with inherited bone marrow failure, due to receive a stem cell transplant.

In DNA, the CDR3 is TGTGCCAGCAGTCAGGCGGCGATCCCGTACAATGAGCAGTTCTTC. Protein product: CASSQAAIPYNEQFF. The rearrangement joins TRBV6-1 to TRBJ2-1, with unresolved D. Looked up from germline, CDR1 is MNHNS and CDR2 is SASEGT. V lost 5 bases to trimming and J lost 4 bases, with 15 bases between them. This CDR3 is 15 amino acids long.

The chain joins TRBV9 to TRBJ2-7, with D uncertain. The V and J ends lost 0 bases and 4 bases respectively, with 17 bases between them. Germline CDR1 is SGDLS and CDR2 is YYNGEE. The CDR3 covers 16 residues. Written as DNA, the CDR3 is TGTGCCAGCAGCGTAGAGGAGACGGACGAACGGTACGAGCAGTACTTC. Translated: CASSVEETDERYEQYF.

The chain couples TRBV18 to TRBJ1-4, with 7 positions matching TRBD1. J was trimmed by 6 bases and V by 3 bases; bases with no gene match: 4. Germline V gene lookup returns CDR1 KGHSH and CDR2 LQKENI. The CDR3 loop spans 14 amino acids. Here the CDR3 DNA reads TGTGCCAGCTCACCGGGACAGACTTATGAAAAACTGTTTTTT. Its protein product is CASSPGQTYEKLFF.

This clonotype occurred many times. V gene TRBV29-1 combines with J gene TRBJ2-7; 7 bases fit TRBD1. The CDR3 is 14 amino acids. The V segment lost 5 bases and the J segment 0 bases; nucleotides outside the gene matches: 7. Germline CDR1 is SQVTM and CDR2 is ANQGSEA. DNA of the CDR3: TGCAGCGTTCGGACAGGCCTTAACTCCTACGAGCAGTACTTC. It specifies CSVRTGLNSYEQYF.

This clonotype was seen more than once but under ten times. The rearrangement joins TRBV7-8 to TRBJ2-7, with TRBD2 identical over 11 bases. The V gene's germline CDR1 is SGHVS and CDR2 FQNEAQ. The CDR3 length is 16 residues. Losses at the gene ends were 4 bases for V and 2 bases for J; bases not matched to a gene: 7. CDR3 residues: CASSSLAGAGAYEQYF. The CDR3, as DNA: TGTGCCAGCAGCTCACTAGCGGGAGCTGGGGCCTACGAGCAGTACTTC.

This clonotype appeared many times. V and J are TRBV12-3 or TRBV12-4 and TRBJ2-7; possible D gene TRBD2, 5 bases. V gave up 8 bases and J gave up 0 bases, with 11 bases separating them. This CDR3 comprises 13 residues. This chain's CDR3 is CASGTGSSYEQYF. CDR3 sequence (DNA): TGTGCCAGCGGTACGGGGAGCTCCTACGAGCAGTACTTC.

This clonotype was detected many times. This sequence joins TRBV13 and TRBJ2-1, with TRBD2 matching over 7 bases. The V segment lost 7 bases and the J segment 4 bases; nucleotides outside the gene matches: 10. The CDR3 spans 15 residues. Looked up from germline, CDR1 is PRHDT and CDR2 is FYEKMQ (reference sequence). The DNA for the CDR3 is TGTGCCAGCACCCGGCTAGCGGACTATTACAATGAGCAGTTCTTC. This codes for CASTRLADYYNEQFF.

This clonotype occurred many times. This CDR3 is CASSPLAGGPSKQYF. The DNA of the CDR3 is TGTGCCAGCAGCCCTCTGGCGGGAGGGCCTTCCAAGCAGTACTTC. The chain joins TRBV7-6 to TRBJ2-7; TRBD2 matches 9 bases. With 5 bases clipped from V and 8 bases from J, the junction kept 13 bases outside the gene matches. The germline V gene has CDR1 SGHVS and CDR2 FNYEAQ. The CDR3 has 15 amino acids. The full variable domain, rest sourced from reference TRBV7-6 and TRBJ2-7, is GAGVSQSPRYKVTKRGQDVALRCDPISGHVSLYWYRQALGQGPEFLTYFNYEAQQDKSGLPNDRFSAERPEGSISTLTIQRTEQRDSAMYRCASSPLAGGPSKQYFGPGTRLTVT.

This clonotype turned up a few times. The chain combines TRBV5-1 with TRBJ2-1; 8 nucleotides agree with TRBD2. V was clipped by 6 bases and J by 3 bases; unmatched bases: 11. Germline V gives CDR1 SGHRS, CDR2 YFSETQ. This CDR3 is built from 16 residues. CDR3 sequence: CASTPYSGNIYNEQFF. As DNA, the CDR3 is TGCGCCAGCACCCCTTATAGCGGGAACATCTACAATGAGCAGTTCTTC.

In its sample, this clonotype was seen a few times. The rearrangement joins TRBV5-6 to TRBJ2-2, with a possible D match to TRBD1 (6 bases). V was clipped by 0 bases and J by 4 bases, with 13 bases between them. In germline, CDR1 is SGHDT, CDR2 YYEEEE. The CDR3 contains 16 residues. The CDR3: CASSLDPDRPTGELFF. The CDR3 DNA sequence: TGTGCCAGCAGCTTGGATCCTGACAGGCCCACCGGGGAGCTGTTTTTT. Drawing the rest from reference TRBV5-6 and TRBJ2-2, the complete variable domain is DAGVTQSPTHLIKTRGQQVTLRCSPKSGHDTVSWYQQALGQGPQFIFQYYEEEERQRGNFPDRFSGHQFPNYSSELNVNALLLGDSALYLCASSLDPDRPTGELFFGEGSRLTVL.

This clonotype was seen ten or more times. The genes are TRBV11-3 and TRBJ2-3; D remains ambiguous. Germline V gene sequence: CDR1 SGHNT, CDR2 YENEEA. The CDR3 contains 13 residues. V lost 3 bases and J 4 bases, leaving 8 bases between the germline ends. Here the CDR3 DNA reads TGTGCCAGCAGCTTCACATTATCAGATACGCAGTATTTT. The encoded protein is CASSFTLSDTQYF.

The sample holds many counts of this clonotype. Here the CDR3 reads CASSSSGASGSLDYNEQFF. The DNA of the CDR3 is TGTGCCAGCAGCTCTAGCGGGGCTAGCGGGAGTTTGGACTACAATGAGCAGTTCTTC. V gene TRBV7-9 combines with J gene TRBJ2-1; 10 bases fit TRBD2. CDR3 length: 19 residues. Germline CDR1 is SEHNR and CDR2 is FQNEAQ (reference sequence). J gave up 3 bases and V 4 bases, and 15 bases lay outside the gene matches.

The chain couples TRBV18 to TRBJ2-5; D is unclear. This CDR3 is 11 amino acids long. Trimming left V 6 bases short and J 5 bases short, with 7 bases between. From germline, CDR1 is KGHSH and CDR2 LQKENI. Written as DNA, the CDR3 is TGTGCCAGCTCCGAAATGGAGACCCAGTACTTC. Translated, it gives CASSEMETQYF.

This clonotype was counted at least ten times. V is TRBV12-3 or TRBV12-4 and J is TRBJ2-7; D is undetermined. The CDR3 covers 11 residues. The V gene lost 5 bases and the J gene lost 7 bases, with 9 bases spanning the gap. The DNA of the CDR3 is TGTGCCAGCAGTCGGTCTAGGGAGCAGTACTTC. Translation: CASSRSREQYF.

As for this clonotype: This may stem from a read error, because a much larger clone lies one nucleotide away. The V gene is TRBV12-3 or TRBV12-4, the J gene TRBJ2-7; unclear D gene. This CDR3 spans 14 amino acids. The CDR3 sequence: CASSPSLRYYEPYF. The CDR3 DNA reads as TGTGCCAGCAGCCCCAGCCTGAGGTACTACGAGCCGTACTTC.

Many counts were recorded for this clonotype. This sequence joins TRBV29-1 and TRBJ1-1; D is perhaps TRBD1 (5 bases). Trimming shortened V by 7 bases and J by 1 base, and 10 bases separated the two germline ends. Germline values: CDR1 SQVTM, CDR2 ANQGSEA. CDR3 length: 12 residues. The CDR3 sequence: CSATDRNTEAFF. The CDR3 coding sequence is TGCAGCGCTACTGACAGGAACACTGAAGCTTTCTTT.

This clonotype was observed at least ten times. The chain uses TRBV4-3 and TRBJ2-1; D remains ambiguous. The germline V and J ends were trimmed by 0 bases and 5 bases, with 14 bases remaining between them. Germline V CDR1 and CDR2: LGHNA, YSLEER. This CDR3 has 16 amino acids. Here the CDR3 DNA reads TGCGCCAGCAGCCAAGATCAAACGGACGGCCACAATGAGCAGTTCTTC. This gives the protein CASSQDQTDGHNEQFF.

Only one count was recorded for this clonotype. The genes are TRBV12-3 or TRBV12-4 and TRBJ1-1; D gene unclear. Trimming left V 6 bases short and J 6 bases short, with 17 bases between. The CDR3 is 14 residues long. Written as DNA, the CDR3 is TGTGCCAGCAGCCCCGGGGTGTTGGGTGCTGAAGCTTTCTTT. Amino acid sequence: CASSPGVLGAEAFF.

CDR3 sequence: CASSQDVPGGQYF. The CDR3 DNA is TGTGCCAGCAGCCAAGATGTCCCGGGTGGCCAGTACTTC. The chain combines TRBV3-1 with TRBJ2-5; D call uncertain. This CDR3 region has 13 residues. The germline V gene encodes CDR1 LGHDT and CDR2 YNNKEL (reference sequence). V was cut by 0 bases and J by 10 bases, with 12 bases left in between.

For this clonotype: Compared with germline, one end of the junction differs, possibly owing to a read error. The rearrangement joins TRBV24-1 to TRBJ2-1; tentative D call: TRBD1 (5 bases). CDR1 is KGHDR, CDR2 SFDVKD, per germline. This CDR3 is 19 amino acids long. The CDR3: CATSTRQGQTRSSYNQQFF. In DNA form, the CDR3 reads TGTGCCACCAGTACGAGGCAGGGCCAGACTCGAAGCTCCTACAATCAGCAGTTCTTC.

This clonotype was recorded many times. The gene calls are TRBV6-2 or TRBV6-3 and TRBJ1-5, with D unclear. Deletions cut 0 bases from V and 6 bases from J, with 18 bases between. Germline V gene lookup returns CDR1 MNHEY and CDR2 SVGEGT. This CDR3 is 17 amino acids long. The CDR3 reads CASSYSLQPSPSQPQHF. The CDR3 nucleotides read TGTGCCAGCAGTTACTCGTTACAGCCTTCACCCAGTCAGCCCCAGCATTTT.

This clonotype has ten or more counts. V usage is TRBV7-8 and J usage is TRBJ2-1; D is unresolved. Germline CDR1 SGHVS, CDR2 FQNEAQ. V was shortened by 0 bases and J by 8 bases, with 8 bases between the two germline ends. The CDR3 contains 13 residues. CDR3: CASSLAPGDEQFF. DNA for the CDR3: TGTGCCAGCAGCTTAGCGCCAGGAGATGAGCAGTTCTTC.

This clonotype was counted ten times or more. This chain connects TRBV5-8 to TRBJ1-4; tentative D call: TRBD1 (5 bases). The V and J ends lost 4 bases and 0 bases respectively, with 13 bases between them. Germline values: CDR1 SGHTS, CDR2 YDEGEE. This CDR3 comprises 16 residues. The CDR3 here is CASSRTSRATNEKLFF. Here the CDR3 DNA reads TGTGCCAGCAGCCGTACGAGCAGGGCAACTAATGAAAAACTGTTTTTT.

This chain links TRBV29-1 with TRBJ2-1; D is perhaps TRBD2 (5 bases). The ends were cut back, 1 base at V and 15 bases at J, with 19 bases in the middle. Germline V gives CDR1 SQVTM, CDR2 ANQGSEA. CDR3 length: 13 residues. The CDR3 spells CSVEAPYRGGRFF. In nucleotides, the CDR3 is TGCAGCGTTGAAGCCCCCTATAGAGGAGGTCGGTTCTTC.

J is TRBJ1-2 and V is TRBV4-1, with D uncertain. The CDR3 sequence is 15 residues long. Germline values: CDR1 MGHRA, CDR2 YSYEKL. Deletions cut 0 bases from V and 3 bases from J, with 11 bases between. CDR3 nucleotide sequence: TGCGCCAGCAGCCAAGAGGATTGGGAATACTATGGCTACACCTTC. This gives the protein CASSQEDWEYYGYTF.